Presented here are 28 T cell receptor beta chains from one specimen sequenced in a study of identical twins. One entry per CDR3 protein results from TCRdb running MiXCR on the 5' RACE reads. The table shows around 450,000 distinct CDR3 sequences, with about 14% occurring only once. This sample also belongs to another study, concerning yellow fever vaccine responses in identical twins.

Material: CD4+ T cells sorted from blood. The receptors originated from a woman under 30 in good health.

The chain carries TRBV3-1 and TRBJ2-3, with no clear D. CDR3 length equals 13 residues. The V end was cut by 3 bases, the J end by 5 bases, with 9 bases between. The germline CDR1 and CDR2 sequences are LGHDT and YNNKEL (reference sequence). CDR3 amino acids: CASSQSSIDTQYF. The CDR3 bases are TGTGCCAGCAGCCAGAGCTCGATAGATACGCAGTATTTT.

This chain joins TRBV29-1 and TRBJ2-1, with TRBD2 as a possible D gene (5 bases). Germline-derived CDR1 and CDR2 are SQVTM and ANQGSEA. V was pared by 7 bases and J by 0 bases, with 16 bases between. This CDR3 region has 15 residues. CDR3 in DNA: TGCAGCGCTGTCGGGGTAATGAGCTCCTACAATGAGCAGTTCTTC. This gives the protein CSAVGVMSSYNEQFF.

This clonotype has only a few counts. This sequence joins TRBV20-1 and TRBJ2-7; no firm D call. The CDR3 loop spans 13 amino acids. Germline V lookup: CDR1 DFQATT, CDR2 SNEGSKA (reference sequence). Deletions cut 6 bases from V and 1 base from J, with 13 bases between. Written as DNA, the CDR3 is TGCAGTGCCCGAAGGACCAAGTCCTACGAGCAGTACTTC. It yields the protein CSARRTKSYEQYF.

This clonotype has a handful of counts. The rearrangement uses TRBV20-1 and TRBJ2-2, with 8 nucleotides matching TRBD2. The CDR3 covers 17 residues. Germline values: CDR1 DFQATT, CDR2 SNEGSKA (reference sequence). Trimming removed 0 bases from V and 3 bases from J; junction bases left unmatched: 9. The CDR3 sequence is CSAREAGGPADTGELFF. For the CDR3, the DNA is TGCAGTGCTAGAGAGGCGGGGGGACCCGCAGACACCGGGGAGCTGTTTTTT.

The rearrangement links TRBV2 to TRBJ2-7; D perhaps matches TRBD1 (6 bases). Per the germline V gene, CDR1 is SNHLY and CDR2 is FYNNEI. The germline V and J ends were trimmed by 10 bases and 0 bases, with 16 bases remaining between them. CDR3 length: 14 residues. Here the CDR3 reads CATKQQGSSYEQYF. The CDR3, as DNA: TGTGCCACCAAGCAACAGGGTAGCTCCTACGAGCAGTACTTC.

The J gene is TRBJ2-7, the V gene TRBV28; the match to TRBD1 covers 9 bases. The CDR3 length is 14 residues. V was pared by 2 bases and J by 7 bases, with 6 bases of the junction left unmatched. Germline values: CDR1 MDHEN, CDR2 SYDVKM. CDR3 sequence (DNA): TGTGCCAGCAGTTTAACAGGGGGCGCCCAGGAGCAGTACTTC. Translation: CASSLTGGAQEQYF. Together with reference TRBV28 and TRBJ2-7, the CDR3 gives the full variable domain: DVKVTQSSRYLVKRTGEKVFLECVQDMDHENMFWYRQDPGLGLRLIYFSYDVKMKEKGDIPEGYSVSREKKERFSLILESASTNQTSMYLCASSLTGGAQEQYFGPGTRLTVT.

In this sample, this clonotype turned up many times. The genes are TRBV7-8 and TRBJ2-2, with D possibly being TRBD1 or TRBD2 (5 bases each). Trimming took 5 bases from V and 7 from J, leaving 11 bases between them. Germline assignment: CDR1 SGHVS and CDR2 FQNEAQ. The CDR3 spans 13 residues. CDR3 sequence: CASSPPGGGELFF. The CDR3 DNA sequence: TGTGCCAGCAGCCCACCTGGGGGCGGGGAGCTGTTTTTT.

The V call is TRBV6-1, the J call TRBJ1-2; D perhaps matches TRBD1 (5 bases). Trimming pared 7 bases from V and 4 bases from J, leaving 16 bases between. This CDR3 has 14 amino acids. The germline gives CDR1 MNHNS, CDR2 SASEGT. The CDR3 DNA is TGTGCCAGCAACCGCGAGGGGCGAGGCTATGGCTACACCTTC. Translating it yields CASNREGRGYGYTF.

V and J are TRBV6-1 and TRBJ2-2; D gene unclear. The CDR3 consists of 14 residues. V was shortened by 2 bases and J by 1 base, with 5 bases between the two germline ends. Germline V gene sequence: CDR1 MNHNS, CDR2 SASEGT. CDR3 protein: CASSELMNTGELFF. CDR3 sequence (DNA): TGTGCCAGCAGTGAACTTATGAACACCGGGGAGCTGTTTTTT.

This chain uses TRBV3-1 with TRBJ2-5; D gene uncertain. In germline, CDR1 is LGHDT, CDR2 YNNKEL (reference sequence). Trimming pared 1 base from V and 5 bases from J, leaving 5 bases between. CDR3 length: 12 amino acids. The CDR3 bases are TGTGCCAGCAGCCAAGCAGCCGAGACCCAGTACTTC. Its translation is CASSQAAETQYF.

This clonotype has just a few counts. This sequence joins TRBV6-1 and TRBJ2-5, with 7 bases lining up with TRBD2. The V and J ends lost 8 bases and 3 bases, in that order; junction bases with no gene match: 6. Germline lookup yields CDR1 MNHNS and CDR2 SASEGT. The CDR3 sequence is 13 residues long. CDR3 nucleotide sequence: TGTGCCAGCTCCTCGGGAGGCAAAGAGACCCAGTACTTC. Translating it yields CASSSGGKETQYF.

The rearrangement uses TRBV12-3 or TRBV12-4 and TRBJ2-2; 8 positions match TRBD2. The CDR3 loop spans 14 amino acids. The V gene end was trimmed by 5 bases and the J gene end by 5 bases; junction bases not matched to a gene: 4. As DNA, the CDR3 is TGTGCCAGCAGTCGACTAGCGACTACCGGGGAGCTGTTTTTT. It is translated as CASSRLATTGELFF.

The chain combines TRBV2 with TRBJ1-2; TRBD1 matches at 11 bases. Looked up from germline, CDR1 is SNHLY and CDR2 is FYNNEI. Germline trimming cut 6 bases from V and 4 bases from J; bases unmatched to any gene: 1. The CDR3 is 13 amino acids. In DNA form, the CDR3 reads TGTGCCAGCAGAGGACAGGGGGCCTATGGCTACACCTTC. Protein product: CASRGQGAYGYTF.

The rearrangement joins TRBV12-3 or TRBV12-4 to TRBJ1-1; D gene ambiguous. Trimming took off 6 bases at V and 1 base at J, with 15 bases between the two ends. This CDR3 has 15 amino acids. The CDR3 DNA reads TGTGCCAGCAGGTTCGCCCGGGGTCCGAACACTGAAGCTTTCTTT. Translating it yields CASRFARGPNTEAFF.

The chain combines TRBV2 with TRBJ2-5; 9 bases are a match to TRBD1. Trimming removed 10 bases from V and 2 bases from J; junction bases left unmatched: 14. Germline V lookup: CDR1 SNHLY, CDR2 FYNNEI. The CDR3 extends over 16 amino acids. The CDR3: CATRRMGQGEQETQYF. The DNA of the CDR3 is TGTGCCACCAGACGTATGGGACAGGGTGAACAAGAGACCCAGTACTTC.

The V and J genes are TRBV7-2 and TRBJ2-7, with D possibly TRBD2 on 5 matching bases. Germline values: CDR1 SGHTA, CDR2 FQGNSA. This CDR3 has 13 residues. The germline V and J ends were trimmed by 8 bases and 3 bases, with 14 bases remaining between them. The CDR3 here is CASQRLFFYEQYF. CDR3 nucleotides: TGTGCCAGCCAGCGACTATTTTTCTACGAGCAGTACTTC. Full variable domain (outside the CDR3, taken from reference TRBV7-2 and TRBJ2-7): GAGVSQSPSNKVTEKGKDVELRCDPISGHTALYWYRQSLGQGLEFLIYFQGNSAPDKSGLPSDRFSAERTGGSVSTLTIQRTQQEDSAVYLCASQRLFFYEQYFGPGTRLTVT.

This clonotype was observed a handful of times. The chain employs TRBV6-5 and TRBJ2-3; D tentatively reads TRBD1 or TRBD2 (6 bases each). Trimming took off 4 bases at V and 2 bases at J, with 19 bases between the two ends. The CDR3 is 17 amino acids. The germline V gene encodes CDR1 MNHEY and CDR2 SVGAGI. The CDR3 is CASSSLGGFGFTDTQYF. CDR3 sequence (DNA): TGTGCCAGCAGTTCCCTAGGGGGGTTTGGTTTCACAGATACGCAGTATTTT.

V usage is TRBV7-3 and J usage is TRBJ2-1; 8 bases are shared with TRBD2. Trimming at V came to 5 bases and at J to 4 bases, leaving 4 bases not matched to a gene. The length of the CDR3 is 14 residues. CDR1 is SGHTA and CDR2 is FQGTGA in the germline V gene. For the CDR3, the DNA is TGTGCCAGCAGCCCCATAGCGGGGTACAATGAGCAGTTCTTC. Its translation: CASSPIAGYNEQFF.

The rearrangement joins TRBV9 to TRBJ2-2, with 9 bases fitting TRBD2. In germline, CDR1 is SGDLS, CDR2 YYNGEE. The J segment lost 7 bases and the V segment lost 4 bases, leaving 5 bases of the junction unmatched. The CDR3 consists of 14 residues. CDR3: CASSTTSGIGELFF. In nucleotides, the CDR3 is TGTGCCAGCAGCACGACTAGCGGTATCGGGGAGCTGTTTTTT.

This clonotype was seen ten or more times. The J gene is TRBJ2-1, the V gene TRBV10-3; 7 bases match TRBD2. The V and J ends lost 0 bases and 6 bases, in that order; junction bases with no gene match: 2. CDR1 and CDR2 from the germline V gene are ENHRY and SYGVKD. The CDR3 extends over 14 amino acids. This CDR3 reads CAISESGGTNEQFF. The CDR3 bases are TGTGCCATCAGTGAGTCGGGAGGGACCAATGAGCAGTTCTTC.

Here the CDR3 reads CSAIQDPGRNNEQFF. The CDR3 nucleotides are TGCAGTGCTATCCAAGATCCGGGACGAAACAATGAGCAGTTCTTC. The V and J genes are TRBV20-1 and TRBJ2-1; D might be TRBD1 or TRBD2, each matching 5 bases. Germline loops: CDR1 DFQATT, CDR2 SNEGSKA (reference sequence). The CDR3 extends over 15 amino acids. V was shortened by 4 bases and J by 5 bases, with 18 bases between the two germline ends.

The chain employs TRBV20-1 and TRBJ2-1; 8 nucleotides agree with TRBD2. With 6 bases clipped from V and 2 bases from J, the junction kept 6 bases outside the gene matches. The germline V gene has CDR1 DFQATT and CDR2 SNEGSKA (reference sequence). This CDR3 has 14 residues. The CDR3 DNA follows: TGCAGTGCACCTCCGGGAGGGCCCTACAATGAGCAGTTCTTC. Its protein product is CSAPPGGPYNEQFF.

This clonotype has a handful of counts. The V call is TRBV28, the J call TRBJ2-7; TRBD1 is a possible D gene (6 bases). Trimming took off 3 bases at V and 3 bases at J, with 12 bases between the two ends. CDR1 is MDHEN, CDR2 SYDVKM, per germline. The CDR3 loop spans 14 amino acids. Here the CDR3 DNA reads TGTGCCAGCAGTTTCCTCAGGGGCTTCTACGAGCAGTACTTC. Protein: CASSFLRGFYEQYF.

This chain connects TRBV30 to TRBJ2-7, with TRBD2 identical over 10 bases. Germline V lookup: CDR1 GTSNPN, CDR2 SVGIG (reference sequence). The CDR3 is 14 residues long. V shed 0 bases and J 2 bases; nucleotides not matched to a gene: 1. The DNA for the CDR3 is TGTGCCTGGAGTGTAGCGGGAGGGCCCTACGAGCAGTACTTC. This translates into CAWSVAGGPYEQYF.

This rearrangement joins TRBV27 to TRBJ2-7, with D perhaps given as TRBD1 or TRBD2 (5 bases each). The CDR3 sequence is 16 residues long. Germline assignment: CDR1 MNHEY and CDR2 SMNVEV (reference sequence). The V gene lost 5 bases and the J gene lost 2 bases, with 19 bases spanning the gap. The CDR3 sequence is CASSRLPGTGTYEQYF. CDR3 sequence (DNA): TGTGCCAGCAGTCGACTCCCCGGGACGGGTACCTACGAGCAGTACTTC.

This clonotype was detected a few times. The J gene is TRBJ2-3, the V gene TRBV15, with a weak D call TRBD1 (5 bases). CDR1 LNHNV and CDR2 YYDKDF come from the germline V gene (reference sequence). This CDR3 has 13 amino acids. The V gene lost 7 bases and the J gene lost 2 bases, with 10 bases spanning the gap. CDR3: CATTQGTTDTQYF. The CDR3 DNA sequence: TGTGCCACCACCCAGGGCACCACAGATACGCAGTATTTT.

This clonotype has only a few counts. This rearrangement joins TRBV5-1 to TRBJ2-3, with no clear D. Looked up from germline, CDR1 is SGHRS and CDR2 is YFSETQ. V gave up 4 bases and J gave up 1 base, with 16 bases separating them. This CDR3 has 16 amino acids. The CDR3 here is CASSTGLGRGTDTQYF. The CDR3 coding sequence is TGCGCCAGCAGCACCGGTCTAGGAAGAGGCACAGATACGCAGTATTTT.

The V gene is TRBV10-3, the J gene TRBJ2-1; a weak D match, TRBD2 (6 bases). The CDR3 is 14 amino acids. From germline, CDR1 is ENHRY and CDR2 SYGVKD. Trimming left V 4 bases short and J 8 bases short, with 15 bases between. The CDR3 nucleotides read TGTGCCATCAGTGCGGGGGTAGGGGCGGATGAGCAGTTCTTC. The encoded protein is CAISAGVGADEQFF.